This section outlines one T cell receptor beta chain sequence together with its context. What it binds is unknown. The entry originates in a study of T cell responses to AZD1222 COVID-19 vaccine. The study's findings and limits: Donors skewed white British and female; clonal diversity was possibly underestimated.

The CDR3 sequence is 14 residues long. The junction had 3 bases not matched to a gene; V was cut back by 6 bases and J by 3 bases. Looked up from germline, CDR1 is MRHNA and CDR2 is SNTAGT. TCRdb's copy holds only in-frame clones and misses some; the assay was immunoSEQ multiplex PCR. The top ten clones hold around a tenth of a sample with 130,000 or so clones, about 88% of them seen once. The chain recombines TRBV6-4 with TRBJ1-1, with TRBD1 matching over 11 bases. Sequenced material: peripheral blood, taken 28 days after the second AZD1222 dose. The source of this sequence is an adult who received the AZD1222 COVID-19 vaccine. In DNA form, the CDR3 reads TGTGCCAGCAGCCCGGGACAGGGGGACACTGAAGCTTTCTTT. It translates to CASSPGQGDTEAFF.